These T cell receptor beta chains were read from a single sample in a study of blood T cells in healthy people across ages. TCRdb re-derived calls from the 5' RACE reads in MiXCR, one entry per CDR3 protein. The sample shows roughly 640,000 distinct CDR3 sequences, under 30% of them seen only once. Sequenced sample: blood. The receptor source for this set is an elderly woman in good health. CDR3s leave out the opening cysteine and the closing phenylalanine or tryptophan.

v_call: TRBV20-1
j_call: TRBJ2-3
cdr3_aa: SARTSGGFTDTQY

v_call: TRBV2
j_call: TRBJ1-5
cdr3_aa: ASSDRSLNQPQH

v_call: TRBV7-2
j_call: TRBJ2-4
cdr3_aa: ASSSGAGNIQY

v_call: TRBV6-2/TRBV6-3
j_call: TRBJ1-5
cdr3_aa: ASSYAASNQPQH

v_call: TRBV28
j_call: TRBJ2-7
cdr3_aa: ASGGQWTSEQY

v_call: TRBV20-1
j_call: TRBJ2-1
cdr3_aa: SASRGRGNEQF

v_call: TRBV6-1
j_call: TRBJ2-3
cdr3_aa: ASSPGLAGLTDTQY

v_call: TRBV27
j_call: TRBJ2-5
cdr3_aa: ASSLSEGGGTQY

v_call: TRBV5-1
j_call: TRBJ2-2
cdr3_aa: ASSLRVSGETGELF

v_call: TRBV9
j_call: TRBJ2-1
cdr3_aa: ASSATPGLADNEQF

v_call: TRBV20-1
j_call: TRBJ2-7
cdr3_aa: SAGGDRDYEQY

v_call: TRBV4-2
j_call: TRBJ2-7
cdr3_aa: ASSQGGATQQY

v_call: TRBV10-3
j_call: TRBJ2-1
cdr3_aa: AISVDTYNEQF

v_call: TRBV6-5
j_call: TRBJ2-5
cdr3_aa: ASSPGTAQATQY

v_call: TRBV7-6
j_call: TRBJ2-3
cdr3_aa: ASSPLTSGDTQY

v_call: TRBV4-1
j_call: TRBJ2-1
cdr3_aa: ARSQTRGETQF

v_call: TRBV6-5
j_call: TRBJ1-1
cdr3_aa: ASSRLSGGESTEAF

v_call: TRBV7-2
j_call: TRBJ1-4
cdr3_aa: ASRETGTNEKLF

v_call: TRBV28
j_call: TRBJ2-3
cdr3_aa: ATLDSRTDTRY

v_call: TRBV14
j_call: TRBJ1-1
cdr3_aa: ASSRMGGERTEAF

v_call: TRBV6-2/TRBV6-3
j_call: TRBJ1-3
cdr3_aa: ASSDTPGSGNTIY

v_call: TRBV7-2
j_call: TRBJ2-5
cdr3_aa: ASSVNKGETQY

v_call: TRBV29-1
j_call: TRBJ1-1
cdr3_aa: SVQDLNTEAF

v_call: TRBV10-3
j_call: TRBJ2-1
cdr3_aa: AISLREQGENEQF

v_call: TRBV9
j_call: TRBJ2-3
cdr3_aa: ASSVWDGSTDTQY

v_call: TRBV2
j_call: TRBJ2-1
cdr3_aa: ASSRRVLMNEQF

v_call: TRBV20-1
j_call: TRBJ1-1
cdr3_aa: SAASSRANTEAF

v_call: TRBV20-1
j_call: TRBJ1-4
cdr3_aa: SASQVRGGNEKLF

v_call: TRBV10-3
j_call: TRBJ2-3
cdr3_aa: ASKEGTSTDTQY

v_call: TRBV18
j_call: TRBJ1-2
cdr3_aa: ASSAVVERGYT

v_call: TRBV9
j_call: TRBJ1-2
cdr3_aa: ASSVDSATYGYT

v_call: TRBV4-1
j_call: TRBJ2-2
cdr3_aa: ASSQQTSVLTGELF

v_call: TRBV7-8
j_call: TRBJ2-4
cdr3_aa: ASSPGISRRSSGLAKNIQY

v_call: TRBV4-3
j_call: TRBJ2-4
cdr3_aa: ASSQYKFFGDSLAKNIQY

v_call: TRBV5-4
j_call: TRBJ2-3
cdr3_aa: ASSVRRDRGRDTQY

v_call: TRBV20-1
j_call: TRBJ1-2
cdr3_aa: SARRGLNYGYT

v_call: TRBV7-2
j_call: TRBJ2-3
cdr3_aa: ASGGLAGRTDTQY

v_call: TRBV6-4
j_call: TRBJ2-5
cdr3_aa: ASSRSIQETQY

v_call: TRBV20-1
j_call: TRBJ1-5
cdr3_aa: SATTPGINQPQH

v_call: TRBV20-1
j_call: TRBJ2-1
cdr3_aa: SARDTSGGEQF

v_call: TRBV7-9
j_call: TRBJ1-2
cdr3_aa: ASTLLGGYT

v_call: TRBV9
j_call: TRBJ2-1
cdr3_aa: ASSVGLGGTEQF

v_call: TRBV6-2/TRBV6-3
j_call: TRBJ2-1
cdr3_aa: ASSYRQREVNEQF

v_call: TRBV28
j_call: TRBJ2-1
cdr3_aa: ATRTRLGEQF

v_call: TRBV5-6
j_call: TRBJ2-5
cdr3_aa: ASSFPNAQETQY

v_call: TRBV6-2/TRBV6-3
j_call: TRBJ2-3
cdr3_aa: ASSPSRRLNTDTQY